This TCR beta chain was recorded in a study of spatial heterogeneity in lung cancer. Across the study: Raw sequencing reads included, on average, more than 8.5 appearances of each unique TCR and UMI combination.

TCRdb independently ran MiXCR on the 5' RACE reads; one entry per CDR3 protein. Of roughly 46,000 distinct CDR3 sequences detected, 12% appear once; the ten largest clones hold roughly a third. Trimming removed 5 bases from V and 3 bases from J; junction bases left unmatched: 6. This CDR3 is built from 16 residues. CDR1 SGHTA and CDR2 FQGTGA come from the germline V gene. This clonotype was detected ten times or more. The time point: blood at routine non-recurrence follow-up after resection. Whole RNA obtained from tumor, nontumor lung or frozen PBMC underwent sequencing without sorting. The chain uses TRBV7-3 and TRBJ2-6, with 8 positions matching TRBD1. This receptor was obtained from a male donor with early-stage non-small cell lung cancer. This specimen consisted of PBMCs, obtained at follow-up. CDR3 in DNA: TGTGCCAGCAGCCGCCAACAGGGGGATGGGGCCAACGTCCTGACTTTC. It yields the protein CASSRQQGDGANVLTF.